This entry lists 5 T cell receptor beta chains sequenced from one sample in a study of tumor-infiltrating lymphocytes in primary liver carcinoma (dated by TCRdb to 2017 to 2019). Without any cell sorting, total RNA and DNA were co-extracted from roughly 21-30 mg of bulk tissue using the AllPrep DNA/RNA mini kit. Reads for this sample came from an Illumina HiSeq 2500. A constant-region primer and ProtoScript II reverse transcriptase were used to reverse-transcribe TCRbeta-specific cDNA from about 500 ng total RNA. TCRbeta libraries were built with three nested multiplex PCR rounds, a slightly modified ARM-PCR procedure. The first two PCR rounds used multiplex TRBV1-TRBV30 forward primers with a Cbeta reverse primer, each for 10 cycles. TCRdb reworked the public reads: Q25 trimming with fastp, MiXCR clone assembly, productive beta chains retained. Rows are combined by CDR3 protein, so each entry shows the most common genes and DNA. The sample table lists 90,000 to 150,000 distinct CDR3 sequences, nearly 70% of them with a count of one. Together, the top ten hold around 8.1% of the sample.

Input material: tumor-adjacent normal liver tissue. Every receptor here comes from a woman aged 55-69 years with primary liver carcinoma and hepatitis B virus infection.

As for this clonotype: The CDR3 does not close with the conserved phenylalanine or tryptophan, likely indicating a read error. In nucleotides, the CDR3 is TGTGCCAGCAGCCTACTAGCGGGAGTGTCGGAGACCCAGTACATC. It encodes CASSLLAGVSETQYI. The V call is TRBV7-9, the J call TRBJ2-5; 11 bases line up with TRBD2. CDR1 is SEHNR, CDR2 FQNEAQ, per germline (reference sequence). The J segment lost 5 bases and the V segment lost 5 bases, leaving 7 bases of the junction unmatched. This CDR3 is built from 15 residues.

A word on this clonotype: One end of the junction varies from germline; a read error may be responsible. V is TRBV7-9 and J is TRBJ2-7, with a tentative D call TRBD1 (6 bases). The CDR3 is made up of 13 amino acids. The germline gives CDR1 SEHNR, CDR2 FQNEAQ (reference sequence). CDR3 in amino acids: CASSFTGSYERYF. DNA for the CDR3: TGTGCCAGCAGCTTCACAGGGTCCTACGAGCGGTACTTC. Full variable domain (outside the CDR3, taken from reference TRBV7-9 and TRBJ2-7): DTGVSQNPRHKITKRGQNVTFRCDPISEHNRLYWYRQTLGQGPEFLTYFQNEAQLEKSRLLSDRFSAERPKGSFSTLEIQRTEQGDSAMYLCASSFTGSYERYFGPGTRLTVT.

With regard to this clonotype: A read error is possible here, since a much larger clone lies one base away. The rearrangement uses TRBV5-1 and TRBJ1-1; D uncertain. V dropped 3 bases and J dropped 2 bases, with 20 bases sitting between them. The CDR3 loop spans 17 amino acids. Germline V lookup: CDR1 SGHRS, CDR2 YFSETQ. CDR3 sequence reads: CASSWVLSAEGNTEAFF. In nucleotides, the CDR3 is TGCGCCAGCAGCTGGGTACTTTCGGCGGAGGGTAACACTGAAGCTTTCTTT.

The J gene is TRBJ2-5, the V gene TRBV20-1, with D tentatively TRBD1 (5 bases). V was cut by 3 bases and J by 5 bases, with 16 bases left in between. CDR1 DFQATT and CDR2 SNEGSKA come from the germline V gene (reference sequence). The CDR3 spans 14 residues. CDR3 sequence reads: CSASSPGPRETQYF. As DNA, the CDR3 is TGCAGTGCTAGTAGTCCAGGGCCGAGGGAGACCCAGTACTTC.

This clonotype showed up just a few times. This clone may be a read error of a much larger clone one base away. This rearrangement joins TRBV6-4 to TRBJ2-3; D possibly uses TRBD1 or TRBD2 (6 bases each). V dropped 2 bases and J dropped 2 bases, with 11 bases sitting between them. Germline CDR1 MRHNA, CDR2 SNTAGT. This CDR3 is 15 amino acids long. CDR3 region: CASSDPRGATDTQYF. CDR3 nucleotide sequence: TGTGCCAGCAGTGACCCGAGGGGGGCCACAGATACGCAGTATTTT.